This TCR beta chain emerged from a study of blood T cell repertoires in COVID-19 (dated by TCRdb to 2020 to 2021). About the investigation overall: Samples from collaborators originated in the United States, Italy and Spain and spanned both the acute and convalescent phases of COVID-19. Sample metadata almost always included a de-identified subject ID, COVID-19 status, age in years and sex. A freely available public database, intended as a resource for researchers studying the immune response to SARS-CoV-2, is where the repertoires were released. The samples were drawn from the first 160 participants of the ongoing ImmuneRACE study and from 1,254 subjects provided by 6 global collaborators. Where available, HLA class I and class II types were taken from metadata supplied by the sample provider and were not determined by assay-based typing. The dataset comprised deeply sampled blood TCRbeta repertoires from subjects exposed to, actively infected with, or recovered from COVID-19. The prospective study material was composed of cDNA or gDNA derived from T cells, B-cell-depleted T cells, or PBMCs. What the authors observed across the whole study: Clinical and demographic metadata were provided uncurated, with the amount varying by source and participant.

Concerning this clone itself: Its antigen remains undetermined. No base quality information exists; no much larger clone differs at one position.

TCRbeta CDR3 regions were amplified from genomic DNA by means of the immunoSEQ Assay, a bias-controlled multiplex PCR. As for how the authors treated the data: The number of nucleated cells in each sample was estimated from the amplification of reference gene primers within the assay. To quantify the absolute abundance of each unique TCRbeta CDR3 rearrangement, sequence reads were collapsed and filtered. Productive Simpson clonality was computed per sample as the square root of Simpson's diversity index over productive rearrangements. This immuneACCESS table, as held by TCRdb, lists in-frame sequences with V and J called but not all clones. Of the missing ones, under half trace to an unresolved V gene in checked studies; the others have no known cause. That table furnishes V, J and clone size, whereas the DNA furnished D and trimming. In all, the sample holds 97,000 or so clones, and around 90% of those were seen once. The top ten clones comprise approximately 2% of the sample.

Collaborating institutions collected whole blood in K2EDTA tubes following their own protocols. Collaborator samples were shipped for TCRbeta analysis as frozen whole blood, isolated PBMCs, or DNA extracted from either sample type. The sequence was obtained from a man aged 50 to 59 with active COVID-19. Sequenced sample: peripheral blood.

CDR3 reads: CASSKDRAGGPYNEQFF. The DNA is as follows: TGTGCCAGCAGCAAAGACCGGGCGGGGGGGCCCTACAATGAGCAGTTCTTC. Recombination connected TRBV21-1 to TRBJ2-1; whether TRBD2, the table's D call, matches the DNA was not checked. TRBV21-1 is shown as a pseudogene. The CDR3 sequence holds 17 residues, the cysteine and phenylalanine included. CDR3 DNA is the only sequence kept; it has 51 bases, read in frame from the first base.